These 6 T cell receptor beta chains share one sample of origin, sequenced in a study of T cells in localized non-small cell lung cancer. Generated by immunoSEQ multiplex PCR, the TCRdb table keeps only in-frame clones and is missing some. The sample consists of 27,000 or so clones, roughly four fifths of them appearing once. Material: peripheral blood, obtained before any cancer treatment. These receptors were collected from a woman aged 35-75 years with stage I lung adenocarcinoma.

This chain uses TRBV19 with TRBJ2-7, with TRBD1 matching over 10 bases. Germline V lookup: CDR1 LNHDA, CDR2 SQIVND (reference sequence). The length of the CDR3 is 18 residues. Germline trimming cut 7 bases from V and 0 bases from J; bases unmatched to any gene: 15. For the CDR3, the DNA is TGTGCCAGTACCCCAAGCCATTCCGGGACAGGGGCCTCCTACGAGCAGTACTTC. Translated: CASTPSHSGTGASYEQYF.

The J gene is TRBJ2-5, the V gene TRBV5-4, with D possibly TRBD1 on 5 matching bases. This CDR3 contains 14 residues. Looked up from germline, CDR1 is SGHNT and CDR2 is YYREEE (reference sequence). Trimming removed 0 bases at V and 2 bases at J, with 8 bases between. The DNA of the CDR3 is TGTGCCAGCAGCTTGGAACAGGTACAAGAGACCCAGTACTTC. This encodes CASSLEQVQETQYF.

This clone came up a few times. The V and J genes are TRBV10-3 and TRBJ1-6, with D possibly being TRBD1 (5 bases). The ends were cut back, 6 bases at V and 8 bases at J, with 14 bases in the middle. The length of the CDR3 is 14 residues. Germline values: CDR1 ENHRY, CDR2 SYGVKD. The CDR3 coding sequence is TGTGCCATCAGCACATTTGGGGACTATTCACCCCTCCACTTT. Protein: CAISTFGDYSPLHF.

The chain is built from TRBV6-5 and TRBJ1-1, with D tentatively TRBD1 (6 bases). Between the trimmed V and J ends, which lost 7 bases and 3 bases, there was a span of 15 bases. Per the germline V gene, CDR1 is MNHEY and CDR2 is SVGAGI. The CDR3 has 14 amino acids. The CDR3 nucleotides are TGTGCCAGCACTCGGAGGGGGGCGGACACTGAAGCTTTCTTT. Translation gives CASTRRGADTEAFF.

This clone has a handful of counts. The rearrangement links TRBV11-3 to TRBJ1-3; D not resolved. Looked up from germline, CDR1 is SGHNT and CDR2 is YENEEA. This CDR3 region has 15 residues. Between the trimmed V and J ends, which lost 1 base and 0 bases, there was a span of 7 bases. DNA for the CDR3: TGTGCCAGCAGCTTAGGGTCCGGCTCTGGAAACACCATATATTTT. Translating it yields CASSLGSGSGNTIYF.

V usage is TRBV7-9 and J usage is TRBJ2-3; D might be TRBD1 (6 bases). Trimming took 5 bases from V and 2 from J, leaving 11 bases between them. The CDR3 spans 14 residues. CDR1 SEHNR and CDR2 FQNEAQ come from the germline V gene (reference sequence). CDR3 coding DNA: TGTGCCAGCAGCCCTACAGGGAACACAGATACGCAGTATTTT. This translates into CASSPTGNTDTQYF.